The 11 T cell receptor beta chains listed next were all sequenced from one sample in a study of blood T cell repertoires in COVID-19. Assay used: immunoSEQ multiplex PCR; TCRdb lists only in-frame clones, some missing. This table holds about 130,000 clones, roughly 83% found once. What was sequenced was peripheral blood. The receptors stem from a man aged 60-69 years with acute or convalescent COVID-19.

This rearrangement joins TRBV5-1 to TRBJ1-1; 9 bases match TRBD1. Trimming at V came to 3 bases and at J to 11 bases, leaving 11 bases not matched to a gene. Germline V lookup: CDR1 SGHRS, CDR2 YFSETQ. The CDR3 runs 14 residues. The CDR3 is CASSSTPGQGLAFF. The DNA of the CDR3 is TGCGCCAGCAGCTCCACACCGGGACAGGGATTGGCTTTCTTT.

This clone was picked up one time. The J gene is TRBJ2-3, the V gene TRBV7-9; tentatively, D is TRBD2 (5 bases). Germline CDR1 SEHNR, CDR2 FQNEAQ (reference sequence). V shed 6 bases and J shed 1 base, with 8 bases lying between them. This CDR3 contains 13 residues. DNA of the CDR3: TGTGCCAGCAGTGTGGGAGGCACAGATACGCAGTATTTT. This translates into CASSVGGTDTQYF.

V and J are TRBV7-8 and TRBJ2-2; 9 nucleotides match TRBD1. Germline assignment: CDR1 SGHVS and CDR2 FQNEAQ. Trimming cost V 10 bases and J 4 bases; bases outside gene matches: 10. The CDR3 is 15 residues long. The CDR3 nucleotides read TGTGCCACCCGAACAGGGGGCCGTGCCACCGGGGAGCTGTTTTTT. The encoded protein is CATRTGGRATGELFF. Full variable domain (remainder filled in from reference TRBV7-8 and TRBJ2-2): GAGVSQSPRYKVAKRGQDVALRCDPISGHVSLFWYQQALGQGPEFLTYFQNEAQLDKSGLPSDRFFAERPEGSVSTLKIQRTQQEDSAVYLCATRTGGRATGELFFGEGSRLTVL.

The V call is TRBV12-3 or TRBV12-4, the J call TRBJ2-2; unclear D gene. The length of the CDR3 is 11 residues. V dropped 3 bases and J dropped 6 bases, with 2 bases sitting between them. CDR3 bases: TGTGCCAGCAGTTTCGCCGGGGAGCTGTTTTTT. Its protein is CASSFAGELFF.

The chain is built from TRBV6-2 or TRBV6-3 and TRBJ2-2; 7 nucleotides match TRBD1. Germline V gene lookup returns CDR1 MNHEY and CDR2 SVGEGT. CDR3 length: 17 residues. V dropped 1 base and J dropped 0; count of bases not matched to a gene: 5. The CDR3 sequence is CASSYYSGGTNTGELFF. The CDR3 coding sequence is TGTGCCAGCAGTTACTATTCAGGGGGAACGAACACCGGGGAGCTGTTTTTT.

The chain uses TRBV6-6 and TRBJ2-5; D perhaps matches TRBD2 (6 bases). V gave up 3 bases and J gave up 0 bases, with 11 bases separating them. Germline V gene data show CDR1 as MNHNY and CDR2 as SVGAGI (reference sequence). The CDR3 totals 15 residues. CDR3 sequence: CASSYLAEYQETQYF. CDR3 coding DNA: TGTGCCAGCAGTTATTTAGCGGAGTACCAAGAGACCCAGTACTTC.

The genes are TRBV6-1 and TRBJ1-2; 9 bases agree with TRBD1. Germline V CDR1 and CDR2: MNHNS, SASEGT. With V trimmed by 1 base and J by 8 bases, 8 bases remained unmatched. The CDR3 spans 15 residues. CDR3 sequence: CASSEGQGGIKGYTF. In DNA, the CDR3 is TGTGCCAGCAGTGAAGGACAGGGGGGTATCAAAGGCTACACCTTC.

V is TRBV2 and J is TRBJ1-3; D gene uncertain. Trimming removed 7 bases from V and 0 bases from J, with 16 bases in between. The CDR3 runs to 16 residues. Germline V gene sequence: CDR1 SNHLY, CDR2 FYNNEI. The DNA for the CDR3 is TGTGCCAGCAAGTCCGGGTCTCAGAGCTCTGGAAACACCATATATTTT. Translating it yields CASKSGSQSSGNTIYF.

The rearrangement uses TRBV6-5 and TRBJ1-3; possible D gene TRBD1, 5 bases. Germline loops: CDR1 MNHEY, CDR2 SVGAGI. Trimming removed 9 bases from V and 7 bases from J, with 19 bases in between. The CDR3 consists of 14 residues. This CDR3 is CASSVGGWRNTIYF. The CDR3 coding sequence is TGTGCCAGTTCTGTGGGGGGTTGGCGCAACACCATATATTTT.

In this sample, this clone turned up once. This chain joins TRBV5-1 and TRBJ2-2; unclear D gene. Germline CDR1 is SGHRS and CDR2 is YFSETQ. V was trimmed by 0 bases and J by 1 base, leaving 4 bases between them. The CDR3 loop spans 14 amino acids. This CDR3 reads CASSLDGNTGELFF. CDR3 coding DNA: TGCGCCAGCAGCTTGGACGGGAACACCGGGGAGCTGTTTTTT.

This chain uses TRBV6-5 with TRBJ1-5; 7 bases line up with TRBD1. The trim removed 5 bases at V and 5 bases at J, leaving 9 bases unmatched. The CDR3 runs 15 residues. Germline CDR1 reads MNHEY; CDR2 reads SVGAGI. The CDR3 is CASSSRGVIDQPQHF. The CDR3 bases are TGTGCCAGCAGTAGCAGGGGGGTTATCGATCAGCCCCAGCATTTT.